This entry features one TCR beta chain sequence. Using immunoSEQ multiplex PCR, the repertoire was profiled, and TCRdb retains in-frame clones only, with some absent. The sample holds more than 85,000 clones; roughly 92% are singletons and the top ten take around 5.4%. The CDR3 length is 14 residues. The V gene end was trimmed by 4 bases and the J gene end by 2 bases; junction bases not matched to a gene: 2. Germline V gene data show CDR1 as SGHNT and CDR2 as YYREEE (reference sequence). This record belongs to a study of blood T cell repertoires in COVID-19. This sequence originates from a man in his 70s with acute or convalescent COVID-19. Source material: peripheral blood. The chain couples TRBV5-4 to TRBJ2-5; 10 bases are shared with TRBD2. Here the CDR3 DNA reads TGTGCCAGCAGCCCGGGACTAGCGCAAGAGACCCAGTACTTC. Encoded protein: CASSPGLAQETQYF.